Below, 10 T cell receptor beta chains from the same sample are listed, as sequenced in a study of patients and donors after allogeneic stem cell transplantation. TCRdb used MiXCR to reprocess the RT-PCR reads, holding one entry per CDR3 protein. The sample includes fewer than 500,000 distinct CDR3 sequences, 15% to 20% of them seen just once. Sequencing was carried out using blood, either unsorted or a sorted T cell fraction (not recorded which). These TCRs come from a human donor who was either an allogeneic HSCT recipient or a stem cell or donor lymphocyte infusion donor (not recorded which). It is not recorded whose cells these are; they may come from a transplant donor.

V usage is TRBV5-1 and J usage is TRBJ1-1, with D perhaps TRBD1 (5 bases). Trimming removed 4 bases from V and 7 bases from J, with 23 bases in between. CDR3 length: 16 amino acids. The germline V gene encodes CDR1 SGHRS and CDR2 YFSETQ. CDR3 sequence: CASSRPSPGVDIEAFF. CDR3 DNA: TGCGCCAGCAGCCGTCCAAGCCCCGGAGTGGACATTGAAGCTTTCTTT.

The table lists this clonotype with a few counts. This sequence joins TRBV5-1 and TRBJ1-1, with a weak D call TRBD1 (6 bases). The CDR3 has 15 residues. V was clipped by 8 bases and J by 4 bases, with 21 bases between them. Germline CDR1 is SGHRS and CDR2 is YFSETQ. The CDR3, as DNA: TGCGCCAGTGGGAACAGGGTAGGATCGATCACTGAAGCTTTCTTT. It translates to CASGNRVGSITEAFF.

This clonotype came up a few times. V and J are TRBV29-1 and TRBJ2-5, with a possible D match to TRBD2 (5 bases). The CDR3 has 12 amino acids. Trimming shortened V by 4 bases and J by 5 bases, and 11 bases separated the two germline ends. CDR1 and CDR2 from the germline V gene are SQVTM and ANQGSEA. The CDR3 loop is CSVVGGVETQYF. CDR3 nucleotides: TGCAGCGTTGTCGGAGGAGTGGAGACCCAGTACTTC.

The V call is TRBV18, the J call TRBJ1-1; perhaps TRBD1 as D (6 bases). This CDR3 has 13 residues. Germline V gene data show CDR1 as KGHSH and CDR2 as LQKENI. V gave up 6 bases and J gave up 0 bases, with 8 bases separating them. CDR3 coding DNA: TGTGCCAGCTCGGGGGCTCTGAACACTGAAGCTTTCTTT. Translated: CASSGALNTEAFF.

This clonotype was observed a few times. This chain joins TRBV12-3 or TRBV12-4 and TRBJ2-4, with D possibly being TRBD1 (5 bases). The V gene lost 4 bases and the J gene lost 0 bases, with 10 bases spanning the gap. CDR3 length: 15 amino acids. CDR3 residues: CASSSTVLAKNIQYF. The CDR3 coding sequence is TGTGCCAGCAGTTCGACAGTTCTAGCCAAAAACATTCAGTACTTC.

This sequence joins TRBV7-8 and TRBJ1-2; D might be TRBD1 (5 bases). The CDR3 totals 14 residues. Germline V gene lookup returns CDR1 SGHVS and CDR2 FQNEAQ. Trimming removed 0 bases from V and 5 bases from J, with 10 bases in between. The CDR3 is CASSLASGRYGYTF. Here the CDR3 DNA reads TGTGCCAGCAGCTTAGCGTCAGGGCGGTATGGCTACACCTTC.

Only a few counts were recorded for this clonotype. The rearrangement links TRBV6-2 or TRBV6-3 to TRBJ2-1; the D gene could be TRBD1 or TRBD2 (7 bases each). The CDR3 has 19 amino acids. Trimming took off 2 bases at V and 0 bases at J, with 20 bases between the two ends. Germline V gene data show CDR1 as MNHEY and CDR2 as SVGEGT. The CDR3 DNA follows: TGTGCCAGCAGTTACGTCTTTCCGCAGGGGGGGTTCTCCTACAATGAGCAGTTCTTC. This encodes CASSYVFPQGGFSYNEQFF.

The sample holds a few counts of this clonotype. The chain recombines TRBV5-1 with TRBJ2-7; TRBD1 agrees at 7 bases. Losses at the gene ends were 4 bases for V and 3 bases for J; bases not matched to a gene: 7. The CDR3 has 14 residues. Germline loops: CDR1 SGHRS, CDR2 YFSETQ. CDR3 sequence: CASSPRQGNYEQYF. Written as DNA, the CDR3 is TGCGCCAGCAGCCCAAGACAGGGAAACTACGAGCAGTACTTC.

The chain links TRBV15 to TRBJ2-5; D is undetermined. Germline V lookup: CDR1 LNHNV, CDR2 YYDKDF (reference sequence). The V and J ends lost 1 base and 1 base respectively, with 10 bases between them. The CDR3 sequence is 15 residues long. As DNA, the CDR3 is TGTGCCACCAGCAGAGCTGGGAACTTCCAAGAGACCCAGTACTTC. Protein product: CATSRAGNFQETQYF.

The V gene is TRBV30, the J gene TRBJ2-3; D gene uncertain. The CDR3 runs 11 residues. Germline CDR1 reads GTSNPN; CDR2 reads SVGIG (reference sequence). Trimming cost V 2 bases and J 6 bases, with 6 bases left between them. CDR3 coding DNA: TGTGCCTGGAGTTTTGCGGATACGCAGTATTTT. This encodes CAWSFADTQYF. The full variable domain, rest sourced from reference TRBV30 and TRBJ2-3, is SQTIHQWPATLVQPVGSPLSLECTVEGTSNPNLYWYRQAAGRGLQLLFYSVGIGQISSEVPQNLSASRPQDRQFILSSKKLLLSDSGFYLCAWSFADTQYFGPGTRLTVL.